The sequence of this T cell receptor beta chain was determined in a study of cytomegalovirus exposure and HLA in healthy donors (TCRdb year 2017). In terms of the full investigation: According to an earlier analysis of around 600 of the donors, 150 million to 200 million T cells yielded 95 million to 140 million unique TCR beta sequences and about 280 Gb of sequence data. An early release covering roughly 640 HLA-typed donors comprised 250 to 350 gigabases of sequencing data and tens of millions of unique TCR sequences. Of the roughly 420 genotyped donors, 81% were placed in the genetic ancestry cluster associated with self-reported Caucasian donors. The study was designed to test whether signatures of past pathogen exposure could be identified by cataloging public T cell receptors. Using immunosequencing, the study profiled T cell repertoires from 640 or so subjects and related those repertoires to cytomegalovirus serostatus. Along with the roughly 700-subject first cohort, a separate validation cohort of roughly 110 different subjects was used. To predict cytomegalovirus infection status, the study brought together high-throughput TCR immunosequencing, statistical association of individual TCRs with disease status, and machine learning. A later analysis re-analyzed previously published TCR beta repertoires from approximately 700 donors and added high-resolution HLA genotyping to study TCR occurrence patterns. The later analysis used no new phenotypic data to find candidate immune exposures, relying instead on TCR beta sequences and their occurrence across donors. An earlier analysis of 450 to 750 of the donors used high-throughput TCR beta sequencing to judge whether each TCR beta V gene segment behaved as functional or pseudogenic. Donor age, sex, ethnicity and CMV serostatus were collected together with the repertoire data. A later genetic analysis used genome-wide SNP genotypes for about three fifths of the roughly 700 donors, treating that subset as a discovery cohort. Every discovery cohort repertoire had been produced on one sequencing platform. Both class I and class II loci were covered by HLA typing, at four-digit resolution. The number of donors typed differed by locus, with about 620-630 for A, B, C, DRB1 and DQB1, roughly 520 for DQA1, 606 for DPA1, and around 460 for DPB1. Roughly 5 DR-DQ haplotypes were handled as single units for association and clustering, since linkage in the cohort was strong. Across around 400 genotyped donors of the cohort, an average of about 240,000 unique TCR beta nucleotide sequences per donor were sequenced, and roughly a sixth of those sequences were non-productive. The investigation overall reported the following: Only TCR beta chains were sequenced in this cohort, and the absence of alpha or paired-chain data limited detectable features. A total of 150 or so TCR beta chains were listed by the study as associated with cytomegalovirus. Assigning TCR associations to individual alleles was difficult when HLA alleles, especially DR and DQ, strongly co-occurred. A cluster of highly shared sequence variants was judged likely to be a technical artifact of the sequencing pipeline. Cytomegalovirus status was reported to be diagnosed by the classifier with high specificity and sensitivity in both the original and validation cohorts. Because counts were too low, more than 15 rarely observed V segments, including chromosome 9 orphons, were excluded from the earlier analysis of 587 of the donors. Linkage disequilibrium might explain the correlated functional status among segregating V segments, but an unknown experimental factor could not be excluded. A later analysis found that most CMV-associated TCR beta chains appeared HLA-restricted, with HLA associations seemingly driven largely by CMV exposure. According to a later genetic analysis, donors in an Asian-associated ancestry cluster had fewer N-insertions in productive TCRs than the roughly 700-donor mean. A few of the identified cytomegalovirus-associated TCR beta chains were confirmed in vitro to be specific for cytomegalovirus antigens. At a false discovery rate of 0.05, a later analysis linked about 16,000 TCR beta sequences to specific HLA alleles. A later analysis found that HLA-associated TCR beta chains were more clonally expanded and had lower generation probabilities than equally common non-associated chains. V-gene and J-gene trimming of TCR beta chains was associated with a missense DCLRE1C variant in a later genetic analysis, and the association was replicated in an independent cohort. In an earlier analysis of a few hundred of the donors, most TCR beta V segments were observed in productive rearrangements about 90% or about 30% of the time, broadly matching IMGT annotations. A further reported finding was that TCR beta sequences accurately predicted the HLA-A and HLA-B alleles for most subjects in the first cohort. Most TCR sequences were observed very rarely across donors, whereas some public TCRs were present in many individuals. According to a later analysis, TCR association rates differed among HLA loci, with DRB1 alleles showing the most associated TCRs and HLA-C alleles showing the fewest. Because HLA typing was unavailable for some donors at each locus, only the typed subset was used in association tests. Immune exposure information for the cohort was limited to CMV serostatus. It was suggested by the authors that the approach could potentially be generalized to other disease states and immunological phenotypes. Some IMGT-functional V segments, including TRBV6-2 and TRBV6-3, could not be distinguished by the 87-base-pair reads and were therefore excluded. Sequencing depth was assumed to be roughly uniform across donors in the presence/absence analyses, though that assumption may not hold. A later analysis reported that several top co-occurrence clusters appeared linked to parvovirus B19, influenza, CMV and Epstein-Barr virus.

Concerning this clone itself: This clone's antigen is unknown. No quality values exist for individual bases; no much larger clone is one base distant.

The method behind the library was the immunoSEQ multiplex PCR assay. For the multiplex PCR, a mixture combining 60 forward primers for TCR Vbeta segments and 13 reverse primers for TCR Jbeta segments was used. Amplification of the CDR3 region of rearranged TCR beta genes was performed with a multiplex PCR assay on genomic DNA. On the Illumina HiSeq System, the amplified TCR beta libraries were sequenced as 87-base-pair reads. In the authors' own workflow: In a later analysis, tens of millions of unique TCR beta chains were counted across the roughly 700 repertoires, and around 11 million of these chains were shared by at least two donors. Raw reads were error-corrected and collapsed into unique sequences with a nearest-neighbor algorithm that merged closely related sequences to remove PCR and sequencing errors. Alignment of CDR3 sequences to IMGT reference sequences was used to assign V, D and J gene segments. Each retained sequence needed at least a six-nucleotide match to both a V gene segment and a J gene segment. A rearrangement was called productive if the CDR3 had no stop codons and remained in frame with V and J, and every other rearrangement was called non-productive. CDR3 was defined according to IMGT convention as the region running from the second conserved V-encoded cysteine to the conserved J-encoded phenylalanine. In an earlier analysis of approximately 500 of the donors, sequences lacking an unambiguous match to a single V gene segment were excluded. An earlier analysis of several hundred of the donors called V segments functional above 56.7% productive rearrangements and segregating when the between-donor standard deviation exceeded 5%. A statistical classification framework was built to diagnose cytomegalovirus status from the catalog of TCR beta chain sequences. V and J gene assignment, in a later analysis, came from comparing TCR nucleotide sequences with IMGT/GENE-DB human TR gene sequences. A later analysis assigned CDR3 sequences and most-parsimonious VDJ recombination scenarios with the TCRdist pipeline. In a later analysis, each TCR beta chain was defined by its CDR3 amino acid sequence together with its V-gene family, and reads without a unique V-gene family were excluded. In a later analysis, 450 to 600 highly shared, low-generation-probability nucleotide sequences were removed to address suspected cross-contamination and a sequencing artifact. In a later analysis, a clonal expansion index for each public chain was calculated from normalized within-repertoire ranks of inferred template counts. Generation probabilities in a later analysis came from a VDJ recombination model fitted to out-of-frame rearrangements, and those results were checked against IGoR. Hypergeometric tests were used in a later analysis to score TCR-TCR, TCR-HLA and TCR-CMV co-occurrence, with a repertoire-size bias correction applied to the TCR pairs. False discovery rates were estimated in a later analysis by permuting HLA or CMV assignments 20 times. In a later analysis, co-occurring TCRs were grouped with DBSCAN, and TCRdist sequence similarity was added when clustering was performed within HLA-allele-positive subsets. Repertoires with fewer than 30,000 or more than 120,000 public chains were left out of co-occurrence clustering, as were about five repertoires with anomalous nucleotide sharing. TCRdb obtained this table from immuneACCESS and retained in-frame rearrangements with V and J assigned. These tables miss some clones; where compared with another copy, unresolved V genes account for less than half of the shortfall, and the remainder is unexplained. D and trimming were read from the DNA, whereas the V and J calls and clone size are those reported in that table. Across this sample there are 100,000 to 150,000 clones, with 81% seen only once. Roughly 1.8% of the sample is in the top ten clones.

The CDR3 sequence holds 15 residues, the cysteine and phenylalanine included. Only the CDR3 portion is preserved as DNA: 45 bases, with reading frame beginning at the first base. The junction carries 12 bases between V and J, which are trimmed by 2 bases and 2 bases respectively. As encoded in the germline V gene (reference sequence), CDR1 is SEHNR while CDR2 is FQNEAQ. The cohort consisted of hundreds of healthy bone marrow donors. At the time of sampling, all cohort members were nominally healthy, though unrecorded immune exposures were likely present. The donor tested CMV seronegative and was one of the 352 seronegative cohort members. A peripheral blood sample was provided by each donor, and peripheral blood mononuclear cells were used for TCR beta sequencing. Genomic DNA was extracted from the blood cell samples with the Qiagen DNeasy Blood Extraction Kit.

Sequencing used PBMCs. This TCR was recovered from a young man in good health and CMV-seronegative. The rearrangement combines TRBV7-9 with TRBJ1-1, with no reliable assignment of the D segment. In nucleotides, the sequence is TGTGCCAGCAGCTTAAGGTCCAGGAAAAACACTGAAGCTTTCTTT. Translation gives CASSLRSRKNTEAFF.